This section outlines one TCR beta chain sequence together with its context. Antigen unknown. This sample stems from a study of cytomegalovirus exposure and HLA in healthy donors. Overall study findings and caveats: Presence/absence analyses rested on an assumption that sequencing depth was roughly uniform across donors.

Deletions cut 0 bases from V and 0 bases from J, with 6 bases between. The CDR3 spans 15 residues. Germline V lookup: CDR1 SGHTA, CDR2 FQGNSA. The PCR contained 60 Vbeta and 13 Jbeta primers. Repertoires were generated with immunoSEQ multiplex PCR, while TCRdb's copy carries only in-frame clones and drops some. Here the sample spans some 130,000 clones, around 72% being singletons. The chain has TRBV7-2 and TRBJ1-3; D is unclear. The sample consisted of PBMCs. The TCR sequence derives from a man aged 45-65 years in good health and CMV-seropositive. The CDR3 bases are TGTGCCAGCAGCTTAGCGGAGTACTCTGGAAACACCATATATTTT. Amino acids: CASSLAEYSGNTIYF. The full variable domain, completed using reference TRBV7-2 and TRBJ1-3, is GAGVSQSPSNKVTEKGKDVELRCDPISGHTALYWYRQSLGQGLEFLIYFQGNSAPDKSGLPSDRFSAERTGGSVSTLTIQRTQQEDSAVYLCASSLAEYSGNTIYFGEGSWLTVV.